The sequence of this T cell receptor beta chain was determined in a study of T cells in Graves' hyperthyroidism and ophthalmopathy. As for the study in general: Blood from the periphery was taken at initial diagnosis, before any treatment. General study findings and limits: Prediction of ophthalmopathy progression came a median approximately 6.5 months pre-onset.

Fresh 10 ml peripheral blood yielded PBMCs. The J segment lost 8 bases and the V segment lost 4 bases, leaving 8 bases of the junction unmatched. The CDR3 runs to 15 residues. Germline values: CDR1 LNHNV, CDR2 YYDKDF (reference sequence). The CDR3 regions of TCR beta were amplified from RNA transcripts. Carried out on the TCR CDR3, a first-round RT-PCR used the HTBI primer set. TCRdb redid the calling of the multiplex PCR reads with MiXCR, one entry per CDR3 protein. The sample lists around 300,000 distinct CDR3 sequences; about 20% were seen once. This clonotype has just a few counts. Its antigen is undetermined.

The chain is built from TRBV15 and TRBJ2-1, with 10 positions matching TRBD2. The source is a man in his thirties or forties with Graves' ophthalmopathy. The sample was blood. Here the CDR3 DNA reads TGTGCCACCAGCAAAGCTATCGGGACTAGCGATGAGCAGTTCTTC. This encodes CATSKAIGTSDEQFF.